This entry features one T cell receptor (beta chain) sequence. Purified naive CD4+ T cells were depleted of CD25+ Tregs. There are 15 residues in the CDR3. V dropped 3 bases and J dropped 2; count of bases not matched to a gene: 4. Germline loops: CDR1 SGDLS, CDR2 YYNGEE. TCRdb reprocessed the 5' RACE reads with MiXCR, giving one entry per CDR3 protein. The table records about 46,000 distinct CDR3 sequences, 28% of them present only once. The chain carries TRBV9 and TRBJ2-5; TRBD1 matches at 10 bases. Sequencing used naive CD4+ T cells sorted from blood. The sample's subset: naive CD4+ T cells, CD4+CD45RA+CD25-. The clonotype was recovered from a female donor with breast cancer. The DNA for the CDR3 is TGTGCCAGCAGCGGAGAGGGACAGGGGCAAGAGACCCAGTACTTC. Its translation: CASSGEGQGQETQYF.